This is a list of T cell receptor beta chains from one sample in a study of T-cell reconstitution after alpha-beta-depleted transplantation in children. In TCRdb, the PCR reads were re-called with MiXCR into one record per CDR3 protein. This sample has about 180,000 distinct CDR3 sequences, with roughly 10% found just once. The specimen was PBMCs, collected before TCRalphabeta/CD19-depleted stem cell transplant. The receptors derive from a boy younger than 10 with acute myeloid leukemia, due to receive a stem cell transplant. Each CDR3 is given with its conserved first and last residue. A D gene is named only where the DNA matches it firmly. Clone size is shown for a subset of rows, as once, few, many or a class of expanded clone.

size: many
J: TRBJ1-1
V: TRBV27
D: .
DNA: TGTGCCAGCAGTAATTTTTGGACCGGCGGGGACACTGAAGCTTTCTTT
CDR3: CASSNFWTGGDTEAFF

size: many
J: TRBJ2-5
V: TRBV12-3/TRBV12-4
D: .
DNA: TGTGCCAGCAGTTTTTGGGAGAGAGAAGAGACCCAGTACTTC
CDR3: CASSFWEREETQYF

size: many
J: TRBJ2-7
V: TRBV6-5
D: .
DNA: TGTGCCAGCAGTTACGCGGGCGTCTACGAGCAGTACTTC
CDR3: CASSYAGVYEQYF

size: many
J: TRBJ2-1
V: TRBV27
D: TRBD2
DNA: TGTGCCAGCAGTTTACGCCCCATAGGCGGGACTAGCGGGACTGAGCAGTTCTTC
CDR3: CASSLRPIGGTSGTEQFF

size: many
J: TRBJ1-5
V: TRBV28
D: .
DNA: TGTGCCAGCAGTTTAAACCAGAATCAGCCCCAGCATTTT
CDR3: CASSLNQNQPQHF

size: many
J: TRBJ2-7
V: TRBV20-1
D: TRBD2
DNA: TGCAGTGCCCCAGGGCTAGCGGGGTCCGCCGAGCAGTACTTC
CDR3: CSAPGLAGSAEQYF

size: many
J: TRBJ2-1
V: TRBV5-1
D: TRBD1
DNA: TGCGCCAGCAGCCCCCCCGGGACAGGGGGCAATGAGCAGTTCTTC
CDR3: CASSPPGTGGNEQFF

size: many
J: TRBJ1-4
V: TRBV4-1
D: .
DNA: TGCGCCAGCAGCCAAGTGGGGATCACTAATGAAAAACTGTTTTTT
CDR3: CASSQVGITNEKLFF

size: many
J: TRBJ1-1
V: TRBV15
D: .
DNA: TGTGCCACCAGCAGAGATGAGGGGAACACTGAAGCTTTCTTT
CDR3: CATSRDEGNTEAFF

size: many
J: TRBJ1-2
V: TRBV5-1
D: TRBD1
DNA: TGCGCCAGCAGCTTACCCAACGGGACAGGGGTTCGCTATGGCTACACCTTC
CDR3: CASSLPNGTGVRYGYTF

size: many
J: TRBJ2-3
V: TRBV6-5
D: .
DNA: TGTGCCAGCAGTTATCCGGGGGTCACAGATACGCAGTATTTT
CDR3: CASSYPGVTDTQYF

size: many
J: TRBJ2-5
V: TRBV14
D: .
DNA: TGTGCCAGCAGCCGGCGTCGGGGTTCAGAGTTTCAAGAGACCCAGTACTTC
CDR3: CASSRRRGSEFQETQYF

size: many
J: TRBJ2-6
V: TRBV7-9
D: .
DNA: TGTGCCAGCAGCTTAGGCTCTGGGGCCAACGTCCTGACTTTC
CDR3: CASSLGSGANVLTF

size: few
J: TRBJ2-1
V: TRBV3-1
D: .
DNA: TGTGCCAGCAGCCAAGAAAATGAGCAGTTCTTC
CDR3: CASSQENEQFF

size: many
J: TRBJ1-4
V: TRBV12-3/TRBV12-4
D: .
DNA: TGTGCCAGCAGTCCTAGGACCGGTAATGAAAAACTGTTTTTT
CDR3: CASSPRTGNEKLFF

size: many
J: TRBJ2-5
V: TRBV5-1
D: TRBD2
DNA: TGCGCCAGCAGCTCCTCCGGGACTAGCTACCAAGAGACCCAGTACTTC
CDR3: CASSSSGTSYQETQYF

size: many
J: TRBJ2-1
V: TRBV30
D: TRBD2
DNA: TGTGCCTGGAATGACGGGGGGACTAGCGGGAGTAATGAGCAGTTCTTC
CDR3: CAWNDGGTSGSNEQFF

size: many
J: TRBJ2-3
V: TRBV12-3/TRBV12-4
D: .
DNA: TGTGCCAGCACGTGGGGCAGAACAGATACGCAGTATTTT
CDR3: CASTWGRTDTQYF

size: .
J: TRBJ1-1
V: TRBV20-1
D: .
DNA: TGCAGTGCTAGAGCGCAGGTTACTGAAGCTTTCTTT
CDR3: CSARAQVTEAFF

size: many
J: TRBJ2-3
V: TRBV29-1
D: TRBD2
DNA: TGCAGCGTTGATAGCGGGGGTATCATAGATACGCAGTATTTT
CDR3: CSVDSGGIIDTQYF

size: .
J: TRBJ2-2
V: TRBV4-1
D: .
DNA: TGCGCCAGCAGCCCGGGACAAACGAACACCGGGGAGCTGTTTTTT
CDR3: CASSPGQTNTGELFF

size: many
J: TRBJ2-3
V: TRBV29-1
D: .
DNA: TGCAGCGTTGAAGTAGCGGCAGGGGTCAGCACAGATACGCAGTATTTT
CDR3: CSVEVAAGVSTDTQYF

size: many
J: TRBJ1-1
V: TRBV29-1
D: .
DNA: TGCAGCGTTGAAGAAGGCACTGAAGCTTTCTTT
CDR3: CSVEEGTEAFF

size: many
J: TRBJ2-1
V: TRBV4-1
D: .
DNA: TGCGCCAGCAGCCAAGATGAACTAGTCCCCTACAATGAGCAGTTCTTC
CDR3: CASSQDELVPYNEQFF

size: many
J: TRBJ2-4
V: TRBV18
D: TRBD1
DNA: TGTGCCAGCTCACCCGGGACAGGGGATGGCATTCAGTACTTC
CDR3: CASSPGTGDGIQYF

size: many
J: TRBJ2-1
V: TRBV4-1
D: .
DNA: TGCGCCAGCAGCCAACAAATGGAAAATGAGCAGTTCTTC
CDR3: CASSQQMENEQFF

size: many
J: TRBJ2-1
V: TRBV10-3
D: .
DNA: TGTGCCATCAGGGGGGGCGGCCGATCCTACAATGAGCAGTTCTTC
CDR3: CAIRGGGRSYNEQFF

size: many
J: TRBJ2-1
V: TRBV5-1
D: TRBD1
DNA: TGCGCCAGCAGCTTGGTGATGGGGGACAGCAGAAATGAGCAGTTCTTC
CDR3: CASSLVMGDSRNEQFF

size: many
J: TRBJ1-4
V: TRBV6-1
D: .
DNA: TGTGCCAGCAGGGCAGAAGAAACTAATGAAAAACTGTTTTTT
CDR3: CASRAEETNEKLFF

size: .
J: TRBJ1-1
V: TRBV5-1
D: .
DNA: TGCGCCAGCAGCCCGCCGTGTGGGGGGAACACTGAAGCTTTCTTT
CDR3: CASSPPCGGNTEAFF

size: many
J: TRBJ2-1
V: TRBV10-3
D: TRBD1
DNA: TGTGCCATCAGTGGATCAGGGGGTCCCCACAATGAGCAGTTCTTC
CDR3: CAISGSGGPHNEQFF

size: many
J: TRBJ1-2
V: TRBV11-2
D: TRBD1
DNA: TGTGCCAGCAGCTTGGGGGGACAGTCGCTTAACTATGGCTACACCTTC
CDR3: CASSLGGQSLNYGYTF

size: many
J: TRBJ1-5
V: TRBV20-1
D: .
DNA: TGCAGTGCTAGGCGGGACGGATCCAGCAATCAGCCCCAGCATTTT
CDR3: CSARRDGSSNQPQHF

size: many
J: TRBJ1-1
V: TRBV20-1
D: TRBD1
DNA: TGCAGTGCCACCCCTCGGGCAGGGGGGTGGACTGAAGCTTTCTTT
CDR3: CSATPRAGGWTEAFF

size: many
J: TRBJ2-1
V: TRBV27
D: .
DNA: TGTGCCAGCCGTCCTCCGGGACACCGGAATGAGCAGTTCTTC
CDR3: CASRPPGHRNEQFF

size: many
J: TRBJ2-1
V: TRBV12-3/TRBV12-4
D: TRBD2
DNA: TGTGCCAGCAGTTTATGGGCTAGCGGGAGGAATGAGCAGTTCTTC
CDR3: CASSLWASGRNEQFF

size: many
J: TRBJ2-3
V: TRBV7-3
D: .
DNA: TGTGCCAGCAGTCCTGACCCCACAGATACGCAGTATTTT
CDR3: CASSPDPTDTQYF

size: many
J: TRBJ1-2
V: TRBV3-1
D: .
DNA: TGTGCCAGCAAGTCGACGGCTTATGGCTACACCTTC
CDR3: CASKSTAYGYTF

size: many
J: TRBJ1-5
V: TRBV20-1
D: .
DNA: TGCAGTGCGACCAGGGGCGGTCAGCCCCAGCATTTT
CDR3: CSATRGGQPQHF

size: many
J: TRBJ2-3
V: TRBV7-9
D: .
DNA: TGTGCCAGCAGCCGGAACAGGGAAACAGATACGCAGTATTTT
CDR3: CASSRNRETDTQYF

size: .
J: TRBJ1-5
V: TRBV21-1
D: .
DNA: TGTGCCAGCACCCGAGGCGGGGCACATGTGGTGCTCGTGAGCAATCAGCCCCAGCATTTT
CDR3: CASTRGGAHVVLVSNQPQHF

size: many
J: TRBJ2-1
V: TRBV5-1
D: TRBD1
DNA: TGCGCCAGCAGCTTAGGACAGGGGGCCAATGAGCAGTTCTTC
CDR3: CASSLGQGANEQFF